This T cell receptor (beta chain) emerged from a study of T cells in Graves' hyperthyroidism and ophthalmopathy. Regarding the study as a whole: Ophthalmopathy was separated from stable hyperthyroidism by a 13 V-J model. Most thyroid clonotypes expanded above 0.001 were also detected in blood.

This clonotype was counted at least ten times. No antigen is known for it. The CDR3 contains 16 residues. Germline CDR1 SGHTA, CDR2 FQGNSA. Trimming removed 5 bases at V and 4 bases at J, with 18 bases between. RNA transcripts served as the template for amplifying TCR beta CDR3 regions. Primed by the HTBI set, a first-round RT-PCR was run on the TCR CDR3. TCRdb analysed the multiplex PCR reads with MiXCR anew, one entry per CDR3 protein. The sample has about 52,000 distinct CDR3 sequences, approximately 48% seen once. The chain uses TRBV7-2 and TRBJ2-1; D perhaps matches TRBD1 (5 bases). This TCR came from a woman in her 50s with Graves' ophthalmopathy. Sequencing was performed on blood. CDR3 nucleotides: TGTGCCAGCAGCGACAGACATGACAGAAGATACAATGAGCAGTTCTTC. Its protein product is CASSDRHDRRYNEQFF.